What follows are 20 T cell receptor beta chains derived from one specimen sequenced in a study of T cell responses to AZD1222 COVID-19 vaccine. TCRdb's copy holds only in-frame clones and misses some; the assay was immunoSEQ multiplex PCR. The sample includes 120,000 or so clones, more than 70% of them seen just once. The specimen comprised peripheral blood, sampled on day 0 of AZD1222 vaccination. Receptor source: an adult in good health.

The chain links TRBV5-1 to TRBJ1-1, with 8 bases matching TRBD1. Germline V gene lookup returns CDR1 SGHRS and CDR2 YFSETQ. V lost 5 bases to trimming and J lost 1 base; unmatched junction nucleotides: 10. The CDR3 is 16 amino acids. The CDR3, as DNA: TGCGCCAGCAGGGTTGTGGCAGGGGGCGCGAACACTGAAGCTTTCTTT. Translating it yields CASRVVAGGANTEAFF.

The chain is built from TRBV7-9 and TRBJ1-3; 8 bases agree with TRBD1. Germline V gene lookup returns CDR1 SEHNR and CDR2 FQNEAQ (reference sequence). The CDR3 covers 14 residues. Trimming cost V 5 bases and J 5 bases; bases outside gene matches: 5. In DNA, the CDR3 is TGTGCCAGCAGCCCAAGACAGGGGAGAAACACCATATATTTT. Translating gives CASSPRQGRNTIYF.

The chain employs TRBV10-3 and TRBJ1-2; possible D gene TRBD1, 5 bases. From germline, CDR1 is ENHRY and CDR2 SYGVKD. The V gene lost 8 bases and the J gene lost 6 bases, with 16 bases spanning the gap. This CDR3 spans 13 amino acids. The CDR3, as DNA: TGTGCCATCGAGCGCGCGGGGGGTCATGGCTACACCTTC. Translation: CAIERAGGHGYTF.

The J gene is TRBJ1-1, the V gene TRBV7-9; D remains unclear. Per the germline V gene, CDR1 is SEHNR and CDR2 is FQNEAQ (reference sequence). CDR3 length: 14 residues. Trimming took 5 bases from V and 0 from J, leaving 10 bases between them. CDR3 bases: TGTGCCAGCAGCCGAGACCGAGTGAACACTGAAGCTTTCTTT. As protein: CASSRDRVNTEAFF.

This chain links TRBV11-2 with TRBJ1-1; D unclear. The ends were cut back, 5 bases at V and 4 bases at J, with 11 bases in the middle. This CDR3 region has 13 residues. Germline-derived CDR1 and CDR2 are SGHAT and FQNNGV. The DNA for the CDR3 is TGTGCCAGCAGCCCTTACCCAGTCACTGAAGCTTTCTTT. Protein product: CASSPYPVTEAFF.

In DNA, the CDR3 is TGCGCCAGCAGCCGAACAATAACAGATACGCAGTATTTT. This codes for CASSRTITDTQYF. The rearrangement uses TRBV4-1 and TRBJ2-3, with D uncertain. Germline lookup yields CDR1 MGHRA and CDR2 YSYEKL. V was pared by 4 bases and J by 3 bases, with 8 bases between. CDR3 length: 13 residues.

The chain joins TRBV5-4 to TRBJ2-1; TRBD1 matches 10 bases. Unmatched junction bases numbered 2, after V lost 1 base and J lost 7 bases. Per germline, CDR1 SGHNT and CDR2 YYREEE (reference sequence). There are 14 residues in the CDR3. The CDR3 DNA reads TGTGCCAGCAGCTTGACGGGACAGGGGAATGAGCAGTTCTTC. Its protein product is CASSLTGQGNEQFF.

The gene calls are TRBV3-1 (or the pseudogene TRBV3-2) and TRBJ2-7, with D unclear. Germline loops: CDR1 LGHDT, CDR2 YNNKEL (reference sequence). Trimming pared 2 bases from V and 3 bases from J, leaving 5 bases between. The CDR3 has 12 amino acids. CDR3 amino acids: CASSQSHYEQYF. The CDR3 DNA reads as TGTGCCAGCAGCCAATCCCACTACGAGCAGTACTTC.

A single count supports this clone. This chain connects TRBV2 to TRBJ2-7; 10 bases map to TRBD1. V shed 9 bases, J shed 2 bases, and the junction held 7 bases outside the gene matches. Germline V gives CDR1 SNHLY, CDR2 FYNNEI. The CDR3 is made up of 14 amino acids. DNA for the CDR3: TGTGCCAGTCATAAGACAGGGGGCACCTACGAGCAGTACTTC. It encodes CASHKTGGTYEQYF.

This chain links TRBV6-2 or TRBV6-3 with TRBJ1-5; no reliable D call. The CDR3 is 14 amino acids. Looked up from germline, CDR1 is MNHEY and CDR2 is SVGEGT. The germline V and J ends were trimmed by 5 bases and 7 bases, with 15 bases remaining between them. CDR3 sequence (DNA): TGTGCCAGCAGTCACGATTGGGCGGGACAGCCCCAGCATTTT. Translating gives CASSHDWAGQPQHF.

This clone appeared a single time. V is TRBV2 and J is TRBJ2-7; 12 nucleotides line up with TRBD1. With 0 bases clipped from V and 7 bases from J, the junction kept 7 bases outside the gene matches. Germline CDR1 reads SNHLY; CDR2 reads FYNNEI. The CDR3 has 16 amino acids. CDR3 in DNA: TGTGCCAGCAGTGAAGCGCGGGGACAGGGGGCTCGGGAGCAGTACTTC. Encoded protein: CASSEARGQGAREQYF.

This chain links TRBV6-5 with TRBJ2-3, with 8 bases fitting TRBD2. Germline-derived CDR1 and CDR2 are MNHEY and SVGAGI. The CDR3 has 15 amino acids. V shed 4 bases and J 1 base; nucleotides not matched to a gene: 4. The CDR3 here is CASSWGGGRTDTQYF. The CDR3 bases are TGTGCCAGCAGTTGGGGCGGGGGGCGCACAGATACGCAGTATTTT.

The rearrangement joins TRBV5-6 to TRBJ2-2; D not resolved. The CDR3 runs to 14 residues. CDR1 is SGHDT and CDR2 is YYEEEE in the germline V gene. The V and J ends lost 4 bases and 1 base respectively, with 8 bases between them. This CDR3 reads CASSPTWNTGELFF. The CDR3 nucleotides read TGTGCCAGCAGCCCAACATGGAACACCGGGGAGCTGTTTTTT.

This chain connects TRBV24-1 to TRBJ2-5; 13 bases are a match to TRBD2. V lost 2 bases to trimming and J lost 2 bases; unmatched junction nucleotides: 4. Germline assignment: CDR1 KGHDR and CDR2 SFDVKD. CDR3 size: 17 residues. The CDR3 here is CATSDSQLAGGQETQYF. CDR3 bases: TGTGCCACCAGTGATTCGCAACTAGCGGGGGGGCAAGAGACCCAGTACTTC.

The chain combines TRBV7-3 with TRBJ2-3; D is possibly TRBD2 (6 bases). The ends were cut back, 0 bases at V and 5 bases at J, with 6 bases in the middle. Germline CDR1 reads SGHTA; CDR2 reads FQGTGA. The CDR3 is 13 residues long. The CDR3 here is CASSLTSGDTQYF. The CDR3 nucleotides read TGTGCCAGCAGCTTAACTAGCGGAGATACGCAGTATTTT.

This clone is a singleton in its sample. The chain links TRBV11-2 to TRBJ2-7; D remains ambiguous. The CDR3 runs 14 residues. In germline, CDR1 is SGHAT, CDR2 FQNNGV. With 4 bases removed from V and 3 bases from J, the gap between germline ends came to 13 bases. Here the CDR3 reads CASSYTTPFYEQYF. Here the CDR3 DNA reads TGTGCCAGCAGCTATACGACACCTTTCTACGAGCAGTACTTC.

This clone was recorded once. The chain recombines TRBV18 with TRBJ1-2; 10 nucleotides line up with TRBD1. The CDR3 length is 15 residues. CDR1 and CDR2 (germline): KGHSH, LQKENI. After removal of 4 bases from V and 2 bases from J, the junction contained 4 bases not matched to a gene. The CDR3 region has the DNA TGTGCCAGCTCACTAGAGACAGGGGGCAACTATGGCTACACCTTC. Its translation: CASSLETGGNYGYTF.

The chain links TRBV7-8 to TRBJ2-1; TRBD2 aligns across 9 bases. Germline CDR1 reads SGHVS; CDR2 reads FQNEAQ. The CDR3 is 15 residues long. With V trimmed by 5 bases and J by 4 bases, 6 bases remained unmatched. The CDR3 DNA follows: TGTGCCAGCAGCCCGGGACTAGCTTTGTACAATGAGCAGTTCTTC. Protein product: CASSPGLALYNEQFF.

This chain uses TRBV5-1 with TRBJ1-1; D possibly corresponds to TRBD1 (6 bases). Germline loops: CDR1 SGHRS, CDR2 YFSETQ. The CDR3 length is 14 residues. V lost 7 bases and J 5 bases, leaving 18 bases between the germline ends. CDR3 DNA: TGCGCCAGCGGGGTTGGGGGGGCGCAGACTGAAGCTTTCTTT. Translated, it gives CASGVGGAQTEAFF. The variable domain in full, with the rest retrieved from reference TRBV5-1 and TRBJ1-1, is KAGVTQTPRYLIKTRGQQVTLSCSPISGHRSVSWYQQTPGQGLQFLFEYFSETQRNKGNFPGRFSGRQFSNSRSEMNVSTLELGDSALYLCASGVGGAQTEAFFGQGTRLTVV.

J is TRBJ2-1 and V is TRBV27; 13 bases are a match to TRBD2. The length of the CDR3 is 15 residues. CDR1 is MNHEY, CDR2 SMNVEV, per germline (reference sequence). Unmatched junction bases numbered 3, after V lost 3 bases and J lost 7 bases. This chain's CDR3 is CASSFLTSGGNEQFF. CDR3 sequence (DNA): TGTGCCAGCAGTTTCCTGACTAGCGGGGGGAATGAGCAGTTCTTC.